This T cell receptor beta chain comes out of a study of T-cell reconstitution after alpha-beta-depleted transplantation in children (dated by TCRdb to about 2016). Regarding the study in general: T-cell immune reconstitution after TCRalphabeta/CD19-depleted allogeneic hematopoietic cell transplantation in children was quantitatively tracked in the study by means of TCR repertoire profiling.

The germline V gene (reference sequence) gives CDR1 as SEHNR and CDR2 as FQNEAQ. The CDR3 covers 15 residues, taking in both the cysteine and the phenylalanine. The read is trimmed to its CDR3 DNA, 45 bases read in frame from base 1. Library construction relied on PCR. Sequencing used an Illumina HiSeq 2500. Molecular barcoding was employed in the preparation of TCR libraries, with unique molecular identifiers being used to normalize TCRbeta repertoire quantification. The raw public reads went through TCRdb reprocessing: fastp at Q25, MiXCR clone calling, in-frame beta chains kept. Each CDR3 protein gets just one entry, which takes the most common genes and DNA from the rows behind it. For this sample there are approximately 490,000 distinct CDR3 sequences; approximately 13% appear just once. Around 5.8% of the sample goes to the ten largest clones. This clonotype was seen a few times. This receptor's antigen is unknown. A read error may account for a junction end that differs from germline.

Specimen: PBMCs from the stem cell graft donor, collected from the stem cell graft. The chain employs TRBV7-9 and TRBJ1-2; the best D guess is TRBD1, with 6 bases matching. The TCR sequence derives from a human donor who donated a stem cell graft to a child with combined immunodeficiency. The nucleotide sequence reads as follows: TGTGCCAGCACCTTAGCAGGGGAAGAGGGCTATGGCTACACCTTC. Its protein is CASTLAGEEGYGYTF.